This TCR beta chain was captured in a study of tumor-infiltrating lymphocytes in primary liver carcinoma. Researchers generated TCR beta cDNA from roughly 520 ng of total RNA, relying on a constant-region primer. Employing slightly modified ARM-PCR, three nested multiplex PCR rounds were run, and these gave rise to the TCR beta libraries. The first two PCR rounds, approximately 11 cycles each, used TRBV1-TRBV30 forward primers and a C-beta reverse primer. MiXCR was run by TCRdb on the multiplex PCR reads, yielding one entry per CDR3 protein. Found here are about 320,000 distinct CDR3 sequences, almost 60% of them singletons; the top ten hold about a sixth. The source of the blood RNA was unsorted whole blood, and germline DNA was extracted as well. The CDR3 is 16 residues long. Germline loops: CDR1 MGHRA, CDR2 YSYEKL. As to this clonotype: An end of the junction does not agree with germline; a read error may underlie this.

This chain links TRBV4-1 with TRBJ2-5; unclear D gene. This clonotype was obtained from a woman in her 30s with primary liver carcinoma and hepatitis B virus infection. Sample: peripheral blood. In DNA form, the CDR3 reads TGCGCCAGCAGCCAAGTGGTCCTCGGCCTGACGGAGACCCAATACTTC. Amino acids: CASSQVVLGLTETQYF.